These 26 T cell receptor beta chains came from one sample sequenced in a study of shared clonotypes between healthy human individuals. TCRdb's table, derived via immunoSEQ multiplex PCR, lists solely in-frame clones and lacks some. The table lists millions of clones, 85% to 95% of them singletons, with more than 0.1% in the top ten. Material for sequencing was naive CD4+ T cells sorted from blood. Specified subset: CD45RA+ positively selected. The receptor set was obtained from a man younger than 35 in good health.

This rearrangement joins TRBV2 to TRBJ2-3; a weak D match, TRBD2 (5 bases). Trimming pared 6 bases from V and 4 bases from J, leaving 17 bases between. The germline CDR1 and CDR2 sequences are SNHLY and FYNNEI. The CDR3 loop spans 15 amino acids. For the CDR3, the DNA is TGTGCCAGCAGCCCCTCTGGACTTACAGCAGATACGCAGTATTTT. Residues: CASSPSGLTADTQYF.

This sequence joins TRBV6-5 and TRBJ1-1; 7 nucleotides align to TRBD1. This CDR3 has 15 amino acids. V lost 2 bases to trimming and J lost 4 bases; unmatched junction nucleotides: 7. The germline CDR1 and CDR2 sequences are MNHEY and SVGAGI. The CDR3 DNA reads as TGTGCCAGCAGTTACCACAGACAGGGCCTCACTGAAGCTTTCTTT. It encodes CASSYHRQGLTEAFF.

The chain has TRBV18 and TRBJ1-2; D possibly corresponds to TRBD1 (6 bases). Germline loops: CDR1 KGHSH, CDR2 LQKENI. The germline V and J ends were trimmed by 1 base and 0 bases, with 9 bases remaining between them. This CDR3 has 15 residues. CDR3 sequence: CASSPLQGTNYGYTF. DNA for the CDR3: TGTGCCAGCTCACCACTGCAGGGGACTAACTATGGCTACACCTTC. Full variable domain (rest looked up from reference TRBV18 and TRBJ1-2): NAGVMQNPRHLVRRRGQEARLRCSPMKGHSHVYWYRQLPEEGLKFMVYLQKENIIDESGMPKERFSAEFPKEGPSILRIQQVVRGDSAAYFCASSPLQGTNYGYTFGSGTRLTVV.

Only one count was recorded for this clone. The chain links TRBV30 to TRBJ1-6, with D maybe TRBD1 (6 bases). This CDR3 spans 14 amino acids. V shed 2 bases and J shed 9 bases, with 14 bases lying between them. The germline V gene has CDR1 GTSNPN and CDR2 SVGIG (reference sequence). The CDR3 loop reads CAWSPGTKSSPLHF. CDR3 DNA sequence: TGTGCCTGGAGTCCCGGGACAAAGAGTTCACCCCTCCACTTT.

This sequence joins TRBV5-6 and TRBJ1-2; D gene uncertain. Trimming removed 2 bases from V and 7 bases from J, with 15 bases in between. The germline V gene has CDR1 SGHDT and CDR2 YYEEEE. The CDR3 runs to 14 residues. This chain's CDR3 is CASSFGFGPAGYTF. DNA for the CDR3: TGTGCCAGCAGCTTCGGTTTCGGTCCTGCTGGCTACACCTTC.

This chain joins TRBV5-4 and TRBJ1-2; 8 nucleotides agree with TRBD1. The J segment lost 4 bases and the V segment lost 6 bases, leaving 8 bases of the junction unmatched. The CDR3 loop spans 14 amino acids. The germline gives CDR1 SGHNT, CDR2 YYREEE (reference sequence). For the CDR3, the DNA is TGTGCCAGCAACTCAGGACAGGGACTCTATGGCTACACCTTC. Residues: CASNSGQGLYGYTF.

The chain joins TRBV5-1 to TRBJ2-7; the D call may be TRBD1 or TRBD2 (5 bases each). Trimming pared 2 bases from V and 6 bases from J, leaving 18 bases between. CDR3 length: 15 residues. Germline CDR1 reads SGHRS; CDR2 reads YFSETQ. CDR3 residues: CASSFIGGGSGEQYF. The CDR3 DNA follows: TGCGCCAGCAGCTTTATTGGGGGTGGATCTGGCGAGCAGTACTTC.

This chain uses TRBV5-1 with TRBJ2-2; 11 bases are shared with TRBD2. Germline trimming cut 4 bases from V and 5 bases from J; bases unmatched to any gene: 7. This CDR3 is 16 amino acids long. Germline CDR1 is SGHRS and CDR2 is YFSETQ. The CDR3 reads CASSHTSGGRTGELFF. CDR3 in DNA: TGCGCCAGCAGCCATACTAGCGGGGGCAGAACCGGGGAGCTGTTTTTT.

The CDR3 DNA reads as TGCGCCAGCAGCTTTACAGGGGTCCGGGAGACCCAGTACTTC. It encodes CASSFTGVRETQYF. The chain has TRBV5-1 and TRBJ2-5, with TRBD1 matching over 7 bases. The CDR3 consists of 14 residues. V trimming: 2 bases; J trimming: 5 bases; junction bases outside the gene matches: 6. Germline lookup yields CDR1 SGHRS and CDR2 YFSETQ.

J is TRBJ1-2 and V is TRBV30; D possibly corresponds to TRBD1 (5 bases). CDR1 and CDR2 from the germline V gene are GTSNPN and SVGIG (reference sequence). Trimming removed 4 bases from V and 0 bases from J, with 12 bases in between. The CDR3 loop spans 14 amino acids. For the CDR3, the DNA is TGTGCCTGGAAAAGACAGATACCTAACTATGGCTACACCTTC. It is translated as CAWKRQIPNYGYTF.

The chain couples TRBV4-1 to TRBJ1-1, with D hard to call. This CDR3 has 13 residues. CDR1 MGHRA and CDR2 YSYEKL come from the germline V gene. Trimming stripped 1 base from V and 8 bases from J, with 11 bases between. CDR3 bases: TGCGCCAGCAGCCAAGCTCAGTTTCTGGAAGCTTTCTTT. Amino acid sequence: CASSQAQFLEAFF.

As for this clone: Other DNA sequences in the same sample also yield this CDR3. The chain couples TRBV2 to TRBJ2-7, with D possibly TRBD2 on 5 matching bases. The V gene lost 4 bases and the J gene lost 4 bases, with 5 bases spanning the gap. Per the germline V gene, CDR1 is SNHLY and CDR2 is FYNNEI. The CDR3 totals 11 residues. The CDR3 spells CASSGEYEQYF. CDR3 coding DNA: TGTGCCAGCAGTGGGGAGTACGAGCAGTACTTC.

The chain carries TRBV18 and TRBJ2-3, with TRBD1 matching over 9 bases. Germline-derived CDR1 and CDR2 are KGHSH and LQKENI. The V and J ends lost 1 base and 11 bases, in that order; junction bases with no gene match: 13. CDR3 length equals 16 residues. CDR3 amino acids: CASSPLSGTGSYRQYF. The DNA for the CDR3 is TGTGCCAGCTCACCACTGTCCGGGACAGGGAGCTATAGGCAGTATTTT.

The chain links TRBV5-1 to TRBJ2-5; TRBD1 matches at 9 bases. Per the germline V gene, CDR1 is SGHRS and CDR2 is YFSETQ. The V gene end was trimmed by 4 bases and the J gene end by 2 bases; junction bases not matched to a gene: 15. The CDR3 totals 18 residues. This chain's CDR3 is CASSQTGQGRIGQETQYF. The CDR3, as DNA: TGCGCCAGCAGCCAGACCGGACAGGGGAGGATAGGGCAAGAGACCCAGTACTTC.

The chain links TRBV30 to TRBJ2-3; a possible D gene is TRBD1 (6 bases). V lost 6 bases to trimming and J lost 1 base, with 14 bases between them. CDR3 size: 14 residues. Germline CDR1 is GTSNPN and CDR2 is SVGIG (reference sequence). CDR3 sequence (DNA): TGTGCCTGCACAGGGAGTATGGGCACAGATACGCAGTATTTT. Residues: CACTGSMGTDTQYF.

This clone appeared a few times. This rearrangement joins TRBV5-6 to TRBJ2-7; possible D gene TRBD2, 6 bases. V lost 7 bases and J 7 bases, leaving 21 bases between the germline ends. The CDR3 consists of 14 residues. CDR1 SGHDT and CDR2 YYEEEE come from the germline V gene. Written as DNA, the CDR3 is TGTGCCAGCTCGTCGCGGGAAGCCCCTGGGGAGCAGTACTTC. Translation: CASSSREAPGEQYF.

This clone came up once. J is TRBJ2-7 and V is TRBV27; TRBD1 agrees at 9 bases. Germline V gene lookup returns CDR1 MNHEY and CDR2 SMNVEV (reference sequence). The CDR3 runs 14 residues. V shed 6 bases and J 4 bases; nucleotides not matched to a gene: 7. The CDR3 nucleotides are TGTGCCAGCAGCGTGGGACAGGGCAGGTACGAGCAGTACTTC. Translating it yields CASSVGQGRYEQYF.

The chain joins TRBV4-3 to TRBJ1-1, with a possible D match to TRBD1 (6 bases). V shed 4 bases and J shed 3 bases, with 12 bases lying between them. Germline CDR1 LGHNA, CDR2 YSLEER. The CDR3 has 14 amino acids. CDR3 sequence reads: CASSPARGYTEAFF. In DNA form, the CDR3 reads TGCGCCAGCAGCCCCGCTAGGGGGTACACTGAAGCTTTCTTT.

This chain connects TRBV2 to TRBJ2-5; 12 nucleotides line up with TRBD2. Trimming at V came to 4 bases and at J to 3 bases, leaving 6 bases not matched to a gene. The germline V gene has CDR1 SNHLY and CDR2 FYNNEI. The CDR3 is 16 amino acids. The CDR3 protein is CASSALTSGREETQYF. Written as DNA, the CDR3 is TGTGCCAGCAGTGCGTTGACTAGCGGGAGAGAAGAGACCCAGTACTTC.

Worth noting for this clone: Other DNA sequences within the sample encode an identical CDR3. The V call is TRBV4-1, the J call TRBJ2-3; possibly TRBD2 for D (5 bases). Trimming removed 3 bases from V and 3 bases from J, with 7 bases in between. Germline V lookup: CDR1 MGHRA, CDR2 YSYEKL. CDR3 length: 13 amino acids. CDR3 sequence (DNA): TGCGCCAGCAGCCAGGTAGCGACAGATACGCAGTATTTT. The encoded protein is CASSQVATDTQYF.

Worth noting for this clone: Other DNA sequences within the sample encode an identical CDR3. The chain is built from TRBV5-1 and TRBJ2-3; 8 nucleotides line up with TRBD2. The V and J ends lost 1 base and 2 bases, in that order; junction bases with no gene match: 3. This CDR3 is built from 15 residues. CDR1 is SGHRS, CDR2 YFSETQ, per germline. The CDR3 DNA follows: TGCGCCAGCAGCTTGACTAGCGGATCCACAGATACGCAGTATTTT. Residues: CASSLTSGSTDTQYF. The full variable domain, with the rest looked up from reference TRBV5-1 and TRBJ2-3, is KAGVTQTPRYLIKTRGQQVTLSCSPISGHRSVSWYQQTPGQGLQFLFEYFSETQRNKGNFPGRFSGRQFSNSRSEMNVSTLELGDSALYLCASSLTSGSTDTQYFGPGTRLTVL.

This chain connects TRBV5-1 to TRBJ1-1; 7 bases line up with TRBD1. Trimming took 2 bases from V and 4 from J; bases not matched to a gene: 11. This CDR3 contains 16 residues. CDR1 is SGHRS, CDR2 YFSETQ, per germline. The CDR3 region has the DNA TGCGCCAGCAGCTTCCAAATAACAGGGGCGGGCACTGAAGCTTTCTTT. Residues: CASSFQITGAGTEAFF.

This chain uses TRBV6-6 with TRBJ2-3; 9 positions agree with TRBD1. Trimming cost V 5 bases and J 5 bases; bases outside gene matches: 11. Germline values: CDR1 MNHNY, CDR2 SVGAGI (reference sequence). CDR3 length: 16 amino acids. Here the CDR3 reads CASSRTPGQGRDTQYF. The CDR3 DNA reads TGTGCCAGCAGTCGAACACCGGGACAGGGACGAGATACGCAGTATTTT.

The chain has TRBV28 and TRBJ2-4; D gene unclear. Trimming cost V 6 bases and J 9 bases, with 12 bases left between them. The CDR3 has 12 residues. Germline CDR1 is MDHEN and CDR2 is SYDVKM. CDR3 region: CASRGQVGIQYF. The DNA for the CDR3 is TGTGCCAGCAGAGGGCAAGTGGGCATTCAGTACTTC.

As regards this clone: The same CDR3 arises from other DNA sequences in this sample as well. V and J are TRBV9 and TRBJ2-2, with D uncertain. V lost 2 bases, J lost 4 bases, and 9 bases lay in between. The CDR3 is 14 amino acids. Germline V gene sequence: CDR1 SGDLS, CDR2 YYNGEE. Here the CDR3 DNA reads TGTGCCAGCAGCGTTGGCACCCTCACCGGGGAGCTGTTTTTT. Protein sequence: CASSVGTLTGELFF. Full variable domain (outside the CDR3, taken from reference TRBV9 and TRBJ2-2): DSGVTQTPKHLITATGQRVTLRCSPRSGDLSVYWYQQSLDQGLQFLIQYYNGEERAKGNILERFSAQQFPDLHSELNLSSLELGDSALYFCASSVGTLTGELFFGEGSRLTVL.

The chain couples TRBV2 to TRBJ1-5; D is unclear. Germline V lookup: CDR1 SNHLY, CDR2 FYNNEI. The CDR3 contains 13 residues. V lost 7 bases to trimming and J lost 1 base, with 8 bases between them. CDR3 amino acids: CASMGSSNQPQHF. CDR3 nucleotide sequence: TGTGCCAGCATGGGCAGCAGCAATCAGCCCCAGCATTTT.